The sequence of this T cell receptor beta chain was determined in a study of CD8 T cells in ankylosing spondylitis. General observations from the study: Disease-linked clones proved CD8+ and comparatively uncommon in peripheral blood. Enrichment of disease-linked clones was reportedly significant in matched ankylosing spondylitis synovial fluid. Ankylosing spondylitis blood seemed to carry a telltale TCR beta motif made of roughly 8 highly homologous variants.

For this clonotype: What it binds is unknown.

Making use of molecular barcodes, quantitative 5'-RACE generated TCR beta libraries. TCRdb re-analysed the 5' RACE reads in MiXCR, keeping a single row per CDR3 protein. The sample lists 250,000 to 350,000 distinct CDR3 sequences, around 20% seen once, with roughly 7.4% in the top ten. This receptor was taken from a male donor with ankylosing spondylitis or in good health (not recorded which). The sequenced material came from blood, either unsorted or a sorted T cell fraction (not recorded which).

The CDR3 sequence: CASSAIPGLGSDTQYF. Written as DNA, the CDR3 is TGTGCCAGCAGCGCGATCCCCGGACTAGGATCAGATACGCAGTATTTT. This rearrangement joins TRBV14 to TRBJ2-3, with TRBD2 matching 7 bases. CDR3 length: 16 amino acids. The junction had 12 bases not matched to a gene; V was cut back by 5 bases and J by 4 bases. The germline V gene encodes CDR1 SGHDN and CDR2 FVKESK.